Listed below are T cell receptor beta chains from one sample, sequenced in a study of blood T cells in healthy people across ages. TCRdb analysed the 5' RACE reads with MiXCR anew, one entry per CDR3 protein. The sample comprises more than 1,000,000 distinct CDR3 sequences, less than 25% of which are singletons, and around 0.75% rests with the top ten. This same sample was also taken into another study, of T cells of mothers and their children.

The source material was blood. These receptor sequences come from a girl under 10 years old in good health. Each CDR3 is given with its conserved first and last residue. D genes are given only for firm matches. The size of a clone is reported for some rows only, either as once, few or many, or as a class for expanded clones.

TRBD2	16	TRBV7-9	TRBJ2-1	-	TGTGCCAGCAGCCATGGGGGGGTACGCGCGGATAATGAGCAGTTCTTC	CASSHGGVRADNEQFF
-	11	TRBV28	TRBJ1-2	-	TGTGCCAGCGGTGACTCTGGAGGCTACACCTTC	CASGDSGGYTF
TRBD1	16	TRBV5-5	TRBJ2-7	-	TGTGCCAGCAGCCCAATGACAGGGGGAGCGGCGTACGAGCAGTACTTC	CASSPMTGGAAYEQYF
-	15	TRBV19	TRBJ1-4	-	TGTGCCAGTAGTCCGTCTTGGGGGCTAGGAGAAAAACTGTTTTTT	CASSPSWGLGEKLFF
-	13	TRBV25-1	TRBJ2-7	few	TGTGCCAGCAGTGAAGGGTCAGGGAACGAGCAGTACTTC	CASSEGSGNEQYF
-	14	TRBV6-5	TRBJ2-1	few	TGTGCCAGCAGTCCCTCCTGGCTTTACAATGAGCAGTTCTTC	CASSPSWLYNEQFF
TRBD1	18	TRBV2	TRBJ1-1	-	TGTGCCAGCAGCTCCGGGACTGGACAGGGTCCTAGGAACACTGAAGCTTTCTTT	CASSSGTGQGPRNTEAFF
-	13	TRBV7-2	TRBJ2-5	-	TGTGCCAGCAGCTTAGTTCAGGAAGCGACCCAGTACTTC	CASSLVQEATQYF
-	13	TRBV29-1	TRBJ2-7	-	TGCAGCGTTGAACGTCAGGGAGGCTACGAGCAGTACTTC	CSVERQGGYEQYF
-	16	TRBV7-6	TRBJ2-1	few	TGTGCCAGCAGCCTATGGGACTTAGGTACCTACAATGAGCAGTTCTTC	CASSLWDLGTYNEQFF
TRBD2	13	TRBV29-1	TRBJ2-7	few	TGCAGCGTCCTAGCGGGAGGGAAAAACGAGCAGTACTTC	CSVLAGGKNEQYF
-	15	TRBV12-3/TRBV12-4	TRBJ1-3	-	TGTGCCAGCAGTCCCCCCCCGGGCTCTGGAAACACCATATATTTT	CASSPPPGSGNTIYF
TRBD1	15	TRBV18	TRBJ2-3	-	TGTGCCAGCTCACCCCGGGACAGTGTCCCAGATACGCAGTATTTT	CASSPRDSVPDTQYF
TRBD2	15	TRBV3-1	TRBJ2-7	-	TGTGCCAGCAGCCACCAGTCAACGGGAGGGAGCGAGCAGTACTTC	CASSHQSTGGSEQYF
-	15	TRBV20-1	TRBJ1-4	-	TGCAGTGCTAGCGACATCTCCAGCCCTAATGAAAAACTGTTTTTT	CSASDISSPNEKLFF
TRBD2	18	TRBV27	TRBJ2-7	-	TGTGCCAGCAGTTTATCCGGGGGGAAGGGGATCGGGTCCTACGAGCAGTACTTC	CASSLSGGKGIGSYEQYF
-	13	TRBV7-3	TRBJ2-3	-	TGTGCCAGCAGCCGAGTCGGGGGCGATACGCAGTATTTT	CASSRVGGDTQYF
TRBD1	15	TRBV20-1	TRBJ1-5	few	TGCAGTGCTGCCATGACAGGGACGTTCAATCAGCCCCAGCATTTT	CSAAMTGTFNQPQHF
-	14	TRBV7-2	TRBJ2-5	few	TGTGCCAGCAGGGATTCAGGGCGACGGGAGACCCAGTACTTC	CASRDSGRRETQYF
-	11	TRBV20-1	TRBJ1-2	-	TGCAGTGCTGGCTCAGGGAATGGCTACACCTTC	CSAGSGNGYTF
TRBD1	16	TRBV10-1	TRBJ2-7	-	TGCGCCAGCAGTGAGAATCCCGGGACAGGGCCGGACGAGCAGTACTTC	CASSENPGTGPDEQYF
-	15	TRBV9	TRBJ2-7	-	TGTGCCAGCGGCGCGGGATACGGGCGACACTACGAGCAGTACTTC	CASGAGYGRHYEQYF
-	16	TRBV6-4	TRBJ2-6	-	TGTGCCAGCAGTGACTCGGTGCGGACTGGGGCCAACGTCCTGACTTTC	CASSDSVRTGANVLTF
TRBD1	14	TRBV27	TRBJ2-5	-	TGTGCCAGCAGTTTCCGACAGGGGAGGGAGACCCAGTACTTC	CASSFRQGRETQYF
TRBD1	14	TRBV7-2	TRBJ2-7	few	TGTGCCAGCGGACTCCGGACAGGAGCCTACGAGCAGTACTTC	CASGLRTGAYEQYF
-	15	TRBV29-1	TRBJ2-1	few	TGCAGCGTTGATTCGTCCACGAGCTCCTACAATGAGCAGTTCTTC	CSVDSSTSSYNEQFF
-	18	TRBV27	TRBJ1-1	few	TGTGCCAGCAGTTTATCGGCCCATCTGCAGGGAGGGATCACTGAAGCTTTCTTT	CASSLSAHLQGGITEAFF
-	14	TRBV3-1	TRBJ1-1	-	TGTGCCAGCAGCCAAGATTCGGGGGAGGGGTGGACTTTCTTT	CASSQDSGEGWTFF
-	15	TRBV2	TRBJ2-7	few	TGTGCCAGCAGCCCCCCCGTCCTAGAGAGCTACGAGCAGTACTTC	CASSPPVLESYEQYF
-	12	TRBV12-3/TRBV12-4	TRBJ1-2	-	TGTGCCAGCACCGGCCTTAACTATGGCTACACCTTC	CASTGLNYGYTF
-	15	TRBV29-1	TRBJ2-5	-	TGCAGCGTTGAATTAAGTGCGGAGTACCAAGAGACCCAGTACTTC	CSVELSAEYQETQYF
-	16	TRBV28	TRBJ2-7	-	TGTGCCAGCAGTTTATATAACCCCGGGCCAACCTACGAGCAGTACTTC	CASSLYNPGPTYEQYF
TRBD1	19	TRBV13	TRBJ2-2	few	TGTGCCAGCAGCTACCAGACAGGGATTATTGGGGAGAACACCGGGGAGCTGTTTTTT	CASSYQTGIIGENTGELFF
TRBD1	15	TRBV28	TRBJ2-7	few	TGTGCCAGCAGTTCCCCGGGACAGGGTTCCTACGAGCAGTACTTC	CASSSPGQGSYEQYF
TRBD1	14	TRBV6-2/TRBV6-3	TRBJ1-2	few	TGTGCCAGCAGCATTAGCGACAGGGCGGATGGCTACACCTTC	CASSISDRADGYTF
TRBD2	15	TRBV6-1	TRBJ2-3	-	TGTGCCAGCAGCTTCGGGACTAGGAGAGTAGATACGCAGTATTTT	CASSFGTRRVDTQYF
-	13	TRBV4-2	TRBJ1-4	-	TGTGCCAGCAGCCAAGGGTATAATGAAAAACTGTTTTTT	CASSQGYNEKLFF
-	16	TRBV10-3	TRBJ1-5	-	TGTGCCATCAGTGAGTCCGCAGTGTATAGCAATCAGCCCCAGCATTTT	CAISESAVYSNQPQHF
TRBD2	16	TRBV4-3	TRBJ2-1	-	TGCGCCAGCAGCCAAGTGTCCGGGACTAATTACAATGAGCAGTTCTTC	CASSQVSGTNYNEQFF
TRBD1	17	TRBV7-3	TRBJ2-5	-	TGTGCCAGCAGCTTATTTGGAGGCGGGACAGGAGTGGAGACCCAGTACTTC	CASSLFGGGTGVETQYF
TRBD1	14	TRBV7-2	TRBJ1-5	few	TGTGCCAGCAGTTCGGACAGGGGGCATCAGCCCCAGCATTTT	CASSSDRGHQPQHF
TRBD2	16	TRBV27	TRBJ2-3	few	TGTGCCAGCAGTCGGATTAGCGGGACTGGGACAGATACGCAGTATTTT	CASSRISGTGTDTQYF
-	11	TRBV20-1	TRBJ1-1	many	TGCAGTGCTAGGGATTACACTGAAGCTTTCTTT	CSARDYTEAFF
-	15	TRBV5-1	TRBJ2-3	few	TGCGCCAGCAGCTCGGTGGGCAGGGGCGCAGATACGCAGTATTTT	CASSSVGRGADTQYF
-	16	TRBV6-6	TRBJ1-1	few	TGTGCCAGCAGTTACTCGACAGGTACTATGAACACTGAAGCTTTCTTT	CASSYSTGTMNTEAFF
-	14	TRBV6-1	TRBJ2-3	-	TGTGCCAGCAGTGAAGCGCGAAGGCCACTTTGGCAGTATTTT	CASSEARRPLWQYF
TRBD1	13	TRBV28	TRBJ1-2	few	TGTGCCAGCAGTACCCGCAGGGGGTATGGCTACACCTTC	CASSTRRGYGYTF
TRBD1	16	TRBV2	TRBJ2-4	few	TGTGCCAGCATCCAGGGGGCAGGACTAGCCAAAAACATTCAGTACTTC	CASIQGAGLAKNIQYF
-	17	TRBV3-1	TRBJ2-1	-	TGTGCCAGCAGCCAAGAAAATCCTAGCTACCTTCCAGGTGAGCAGTTCTTC	CASSQENPSYLPGEQFF
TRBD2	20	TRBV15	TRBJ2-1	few	TGTGCCACCAGCAGAGATGTTCTAGCGGGGGGGCTTAGCTCCTACAATGAGCAGTTCTTC	CATSRDVLAGGLSSYNEQFF
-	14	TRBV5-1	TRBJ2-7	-	TGCGCCAGCAGCCCGGTAGGGGTCTCCTACGAGCAGTACTTC	CASSPVGVSYEQYF